This T cell receptor beta chain was obtained from a study of cytomegalovirus exposure and HLA in healthy donors. General observations from the study: In vitro confirmation showed three CMV-associated chains to be CMV antigen specific. Most TCR sequences were uncommon, yet certain public TCRs appeared in many donors. The study listed roughly 160 cytomegalovirus-associated TCR beta chains.

CDR3 size: 16 residues. Trimming stripped 0 bases from V and 1 base from J, with 13 bases between. The germline CDR1 and CDR2 sequences are SGDLS and YYNGEE. Here immunoSEQ multiplex PCR was the method, and the copy in TCRdb shows in-frame clones only, minus some. The data hold about 170,000 clones, with approximately 87% observed a single time. In regard to this clone: Its cognate antigen is unknown.

The V call is TRBV9, the J call TRBJ1-1; perhaps TRBD1 as D (5 bases). The sequencing input was PBMCs. The source is a woman aged 30 to 39 in good health and CMV-seronegative. CDR3 sequence: CASSVGGGLENTEAFF. The CDR3, as DNA: TGTGCCAGCAGCGTAGGGGGGGGGTTAGAGAACACTGAAGCTTTCTTT. Together with reference TRBV9 and TRBJ1-1, the CDR3 gives the full variable domain: DSGVTQTPKHLITATGQRVTLRCSPRSGDLSVYWYQQSLDQGLQFLIQYYNGEERAKGNILERFSAQQFPDLHSELNLSSLELGDSALYFCASSVGGGLENTEAFFGQGTRLTVV.